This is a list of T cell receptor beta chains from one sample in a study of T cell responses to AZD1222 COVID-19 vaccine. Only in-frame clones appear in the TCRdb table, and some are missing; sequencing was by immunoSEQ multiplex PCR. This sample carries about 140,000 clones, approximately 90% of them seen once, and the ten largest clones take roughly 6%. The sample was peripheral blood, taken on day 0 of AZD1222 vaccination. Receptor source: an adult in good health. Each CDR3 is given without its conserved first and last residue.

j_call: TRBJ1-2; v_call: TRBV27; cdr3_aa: ASSPLEANYGYT
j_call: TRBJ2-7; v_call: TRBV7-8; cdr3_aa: ASRSSGSDGEQY
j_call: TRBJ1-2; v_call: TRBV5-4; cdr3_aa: ASSLGQLYGYT
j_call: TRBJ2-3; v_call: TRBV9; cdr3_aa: ASSASGRSTDTQY
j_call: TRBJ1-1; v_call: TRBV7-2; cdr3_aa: ASSQTQGLIAEAF
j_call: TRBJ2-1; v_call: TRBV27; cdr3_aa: ASSLGQFNEQF
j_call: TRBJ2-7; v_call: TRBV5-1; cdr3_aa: ASSTGQGRYYEQY
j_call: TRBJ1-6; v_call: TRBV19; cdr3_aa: ASSGGQASYNSPLH
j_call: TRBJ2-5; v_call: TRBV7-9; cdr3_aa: ASSPRVARGETQY
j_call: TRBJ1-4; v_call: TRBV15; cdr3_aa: ATGTGLMEKLF
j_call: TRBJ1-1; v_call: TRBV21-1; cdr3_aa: ASSKAPNFDHRGRIEAF
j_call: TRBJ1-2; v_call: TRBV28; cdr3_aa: ASSLGSLLNGYT
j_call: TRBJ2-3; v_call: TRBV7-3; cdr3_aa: ASSLTGSTDTQY
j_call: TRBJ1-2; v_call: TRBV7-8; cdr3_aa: ASSSGGAYGYT
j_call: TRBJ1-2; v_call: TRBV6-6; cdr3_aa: ASSSTGPYNYGYT
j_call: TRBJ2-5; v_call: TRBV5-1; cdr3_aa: ASSFETSGIETQY
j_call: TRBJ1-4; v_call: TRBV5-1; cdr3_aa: ASSTGQEYEKLF
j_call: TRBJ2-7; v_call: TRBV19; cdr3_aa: ASSRTSSYEQY
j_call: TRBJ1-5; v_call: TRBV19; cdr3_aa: ASSIRQGDQPQH
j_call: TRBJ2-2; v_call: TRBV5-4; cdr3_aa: ASSLYNTGELF
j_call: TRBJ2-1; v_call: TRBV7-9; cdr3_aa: ASSFRTGEQF
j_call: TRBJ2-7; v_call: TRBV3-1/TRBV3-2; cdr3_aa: ASSVDRVSYEQY
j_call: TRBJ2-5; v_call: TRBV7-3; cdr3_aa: ASSLNRGETQY
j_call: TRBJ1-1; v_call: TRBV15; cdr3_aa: ATSPRDRGMNTEAF
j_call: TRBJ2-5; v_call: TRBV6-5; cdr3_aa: ASSPRESKETQY
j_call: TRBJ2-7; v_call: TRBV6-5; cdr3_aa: ASSYGRAEFYEQY
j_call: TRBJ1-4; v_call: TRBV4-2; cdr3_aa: ASSQIRGQANEKLF
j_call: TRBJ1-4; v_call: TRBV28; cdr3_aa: ASRGPGTGVNEKLF
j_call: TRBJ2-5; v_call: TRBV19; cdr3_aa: ASSANRDPRGETQY
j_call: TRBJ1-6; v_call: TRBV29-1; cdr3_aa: SVEGRRLSNSPLH
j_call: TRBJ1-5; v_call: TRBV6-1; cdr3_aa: ASSESGYSNQPQH
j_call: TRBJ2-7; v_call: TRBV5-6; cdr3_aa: ASSLVGNREQY
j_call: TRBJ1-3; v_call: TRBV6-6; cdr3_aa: ASSYGQGAGNTIY
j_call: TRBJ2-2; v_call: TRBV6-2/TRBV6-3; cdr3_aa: ASSYGGRELF
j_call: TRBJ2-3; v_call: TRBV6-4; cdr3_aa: ASSSGTTDTQY
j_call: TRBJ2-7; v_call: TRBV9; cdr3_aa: ASSDRTGARSYEQY
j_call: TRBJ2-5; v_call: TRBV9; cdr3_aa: ASSVGVSGYSLQETQY
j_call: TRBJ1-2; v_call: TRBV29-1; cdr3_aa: SALTRDGYT
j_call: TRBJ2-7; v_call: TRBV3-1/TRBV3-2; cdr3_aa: ASSRGLAGPSEQY
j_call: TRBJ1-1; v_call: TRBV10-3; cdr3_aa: AIGFGGARPMNTEAF
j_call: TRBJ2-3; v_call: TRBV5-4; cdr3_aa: ASSPRDSGSTDTQY